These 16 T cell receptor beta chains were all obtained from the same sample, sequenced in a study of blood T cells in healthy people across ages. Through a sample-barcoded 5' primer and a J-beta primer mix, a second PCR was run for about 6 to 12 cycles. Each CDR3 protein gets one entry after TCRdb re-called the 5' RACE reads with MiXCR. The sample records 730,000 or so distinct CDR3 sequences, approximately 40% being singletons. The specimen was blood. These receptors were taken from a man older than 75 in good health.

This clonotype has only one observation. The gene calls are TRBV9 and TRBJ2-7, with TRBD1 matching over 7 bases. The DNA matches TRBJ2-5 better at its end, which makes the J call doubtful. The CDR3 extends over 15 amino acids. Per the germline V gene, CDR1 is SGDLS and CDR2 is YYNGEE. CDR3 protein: CASSESQGSTETQYF. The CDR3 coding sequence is TGTGCCAGCAGCGAGTCACAGGGGAGTACGGAGACCCAGTACTTC.

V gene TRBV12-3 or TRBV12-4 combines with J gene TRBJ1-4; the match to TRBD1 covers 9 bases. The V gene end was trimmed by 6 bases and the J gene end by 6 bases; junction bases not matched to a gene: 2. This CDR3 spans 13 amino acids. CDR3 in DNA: TGTGCCAGCAGAGGGACAGGGTATGAAAAACTGTTTTTT. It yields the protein CASRGTGYEKLFF.

The CDR3 loop is CASSFSGPEPYNEQFF. In DNA, the CDR3 is TGTGCCAGCAGCTTTTCGGGTCCGGAGCCCTACAATGAGCAGTTCTTC. The chain employs TRBV7-2 and TRBJ2-1; no reliable D call. This CDR3 comprises 16 residues. Trimming took 3 bases from V and 2 from J, leaving 14 bases between them. Per germline, CDR1 SGHTA and CDR2 FQGNSA.

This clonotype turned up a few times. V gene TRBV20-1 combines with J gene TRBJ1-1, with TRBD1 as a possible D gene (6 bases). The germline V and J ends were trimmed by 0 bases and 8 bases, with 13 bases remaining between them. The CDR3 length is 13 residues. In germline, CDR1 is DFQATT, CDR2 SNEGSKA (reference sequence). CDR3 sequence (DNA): TGCAGTGCTAGAGATGGGGGCGTAGGGGAAGCTTTCTTT. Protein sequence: CSARDGGVGEAFF.

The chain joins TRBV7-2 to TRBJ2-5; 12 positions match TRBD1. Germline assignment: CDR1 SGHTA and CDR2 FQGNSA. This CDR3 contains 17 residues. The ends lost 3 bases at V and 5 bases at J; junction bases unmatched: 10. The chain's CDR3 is CASSLEGTGGSRETQYF. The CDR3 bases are TGTGCCAGCAGCTTGGAAGGGACAGGGGGCTCTCGTGAGACCCAGTACTTC.

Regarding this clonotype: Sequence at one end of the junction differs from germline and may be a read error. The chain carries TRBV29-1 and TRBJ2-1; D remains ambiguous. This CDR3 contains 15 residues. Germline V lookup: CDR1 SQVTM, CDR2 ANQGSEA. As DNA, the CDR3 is TGCAGCGTTGAAGATTACGGGCGCTCCTACAGTGAGCAGTTCTTC. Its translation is CSVEDYGRSYSEQFF.

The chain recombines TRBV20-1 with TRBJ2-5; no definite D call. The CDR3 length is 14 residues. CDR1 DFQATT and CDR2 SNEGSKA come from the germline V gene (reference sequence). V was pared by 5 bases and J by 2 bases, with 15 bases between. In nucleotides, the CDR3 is TGCAGTGCTCCTCCCCTAGGGATGCAAGAGACCCAGTACTTC. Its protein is CSAPPLGMQETQYF.

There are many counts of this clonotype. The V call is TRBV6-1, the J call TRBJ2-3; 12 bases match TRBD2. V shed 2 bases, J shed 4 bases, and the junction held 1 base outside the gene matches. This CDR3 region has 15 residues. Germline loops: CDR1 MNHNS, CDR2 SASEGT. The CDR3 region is CASSESSGRADTQYF. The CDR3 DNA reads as TGTGCCAGCAGTGAATCTAGCGGGAGGGCAGATACGCAGTATTTT.

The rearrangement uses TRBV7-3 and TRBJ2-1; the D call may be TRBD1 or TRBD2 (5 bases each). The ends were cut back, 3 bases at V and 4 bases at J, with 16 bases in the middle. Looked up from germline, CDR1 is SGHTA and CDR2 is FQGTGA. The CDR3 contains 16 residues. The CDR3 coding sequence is TGTGCCAGCAGCTTCCTCGGGGCGGCAGATTACAATGAGCAGTTCTTC. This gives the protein CASSFLGAADYNEQFF.

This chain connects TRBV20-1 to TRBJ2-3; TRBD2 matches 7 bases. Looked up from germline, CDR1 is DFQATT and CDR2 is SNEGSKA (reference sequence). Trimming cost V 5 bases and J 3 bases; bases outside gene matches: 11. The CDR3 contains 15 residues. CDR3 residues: CSAPREGGATDTQYF. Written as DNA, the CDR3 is TGCAGTGCTCCCAGGGAGGGTGGGGCTACAGATACGCAGTATTTT.

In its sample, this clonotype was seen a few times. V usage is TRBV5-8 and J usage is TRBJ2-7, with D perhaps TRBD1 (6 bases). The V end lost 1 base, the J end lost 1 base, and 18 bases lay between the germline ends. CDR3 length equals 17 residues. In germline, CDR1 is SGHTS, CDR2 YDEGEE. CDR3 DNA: TGTGCCAGCAGCTTGTGGTGGACGTCAGGGGAATCCTACGAGCAGTACTTC. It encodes CASSLWWTSGESYEQYF.

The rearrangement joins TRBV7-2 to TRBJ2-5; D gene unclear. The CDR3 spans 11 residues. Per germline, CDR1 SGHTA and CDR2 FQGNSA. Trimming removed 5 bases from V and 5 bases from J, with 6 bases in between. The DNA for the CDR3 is TGTGCCAGCAGCAATTTCGAGACCCAGTACTTC. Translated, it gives CASSNFETQYF. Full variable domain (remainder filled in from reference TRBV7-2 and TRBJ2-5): GAGVSQSPSNKVTEKGKDVELRCDPISGHTALYWYRQSLGQGLEFLIYFQGNSAPDKSGLPSDRFSAERTGGSVSTLTIQRTQQEDSAVYLCASSNFETQYFGPGTRLLVL.

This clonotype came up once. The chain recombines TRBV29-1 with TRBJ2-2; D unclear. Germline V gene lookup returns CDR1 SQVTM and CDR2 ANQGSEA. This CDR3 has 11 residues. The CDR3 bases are TGCAGTTTTAGAACGGCGGGGGAGCTGTTTTTT. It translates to CSFRTAGELFF.

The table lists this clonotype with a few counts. The CDR3 coding sequence is TGCAGTGCTGAGGACAGGGCGAGTAACTATGGCTACACCTTC. Its translation: CSAEDRASNYGYTF. The gene calls are TRBV20-1 and TRBJ1-2, with 8 bases fitting TRBD1. The CDR3 spans 14 residues. V gave up 5 bases and J gave up 1 base; unmatched junction bases: 6. Germline V gene sequence: CDR1 DFQATT, CDR2 SNEGSKA (reference sequence).

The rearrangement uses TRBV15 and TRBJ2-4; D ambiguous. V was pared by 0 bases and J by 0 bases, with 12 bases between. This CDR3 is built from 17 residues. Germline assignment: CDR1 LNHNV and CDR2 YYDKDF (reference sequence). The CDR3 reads CATSRDLLILAKNIQYF. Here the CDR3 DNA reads TGTGCCACCAGCAGAGATTTACTGATTCTAGCCAAAAACATTCAGTACTTC.

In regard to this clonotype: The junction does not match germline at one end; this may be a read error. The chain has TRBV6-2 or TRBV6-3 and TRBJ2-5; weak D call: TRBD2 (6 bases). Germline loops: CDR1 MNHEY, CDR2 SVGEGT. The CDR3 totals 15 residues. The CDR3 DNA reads TGTGCCAGCAGTTACTCCGGAGGGACCCAAGGGACCCAGTACTTC. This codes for CASSYSGGTQGTQYF.